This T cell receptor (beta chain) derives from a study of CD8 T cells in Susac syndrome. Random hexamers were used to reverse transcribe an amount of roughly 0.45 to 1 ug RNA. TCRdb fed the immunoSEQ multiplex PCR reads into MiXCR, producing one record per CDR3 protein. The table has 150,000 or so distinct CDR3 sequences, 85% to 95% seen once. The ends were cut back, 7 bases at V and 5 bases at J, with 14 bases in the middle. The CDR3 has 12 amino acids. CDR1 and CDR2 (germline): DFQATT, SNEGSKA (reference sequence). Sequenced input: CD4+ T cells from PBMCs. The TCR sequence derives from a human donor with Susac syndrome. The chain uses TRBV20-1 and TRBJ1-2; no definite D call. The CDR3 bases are TGCAGTGGCCCCGGGGAGATATATGGCTACACCTTC. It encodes CSGPGEIYGYTF.